The table lists the clone carrying this TCR beta chain with a count of one. Its antigen is currently unknown. The time point was: after dendritic cell vaccination, including at tumor progression/relapse. The repertoire was sequenced with immunoSEQ multiplex PCR; TCRdb's copy has only in-frame clones and lacks some. The repertoire holds some 78,000 clones, around 84% seen once, with 8.5% in the top ten. This sample stems from a study of glioma-infiltrating T cells after dendritic cell vaccination. Study information: Dendritic cells derived from monocytes and pulsed with autologous tumor lysate formed the vaccine.

Whole-study results and caveats: Few patients contributed both blood and tumor specimens.

The CDR3 is 13 residues long. Germline CDR1 reads SGHNT; CDR2 reads YYREEE (reference sequence). Deletions cut 4 bases from V and 5 bases from J, with 12 bases between. The clonotype comes from a human donor with glioblastoma. V gene TRBV5-4 combines with J gene TRBJ2-5; D is possibly TRBD1 (6 bases). The sequenced sample was blood, obtained after dendritic cell vaccination. The CDR3 region has the DNA TGTGCCAGCAGCGTAGACAGGACGGAGACCCAGTACTTC. It yields the protein CASSVDRTETQYF.